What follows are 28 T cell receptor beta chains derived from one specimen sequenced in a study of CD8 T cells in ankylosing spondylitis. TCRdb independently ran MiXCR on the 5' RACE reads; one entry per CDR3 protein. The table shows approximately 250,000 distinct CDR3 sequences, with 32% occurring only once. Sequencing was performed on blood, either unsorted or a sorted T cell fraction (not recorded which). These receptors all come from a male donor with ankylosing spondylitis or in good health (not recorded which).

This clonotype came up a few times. CDR3 region: CASSQDGREQYF. The DNA for the CDR3 is TGCGCCAGCAGCCAGGACGGGAGGGAGCAGTATTTT. The genes are TRBV4-1 and TRBJ2-3; 8 nucleotides match TRBD2. The CDR3 loop spans 12 amino acids. Looked up from germline, CDR1 is MGHRA and CDR2 is YSYEKL. Trimming removed 3 bases from V and 11 bases from J; junction bases left unmatched: 4.

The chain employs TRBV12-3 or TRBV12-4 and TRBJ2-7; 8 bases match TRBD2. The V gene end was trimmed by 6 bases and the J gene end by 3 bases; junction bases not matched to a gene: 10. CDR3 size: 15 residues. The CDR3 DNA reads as TGTGCCAGCAGCCCAGCGGGGGCCGTCTTCTACGAGCAGTACTTC. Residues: CASSPAGAVFYEQYF.

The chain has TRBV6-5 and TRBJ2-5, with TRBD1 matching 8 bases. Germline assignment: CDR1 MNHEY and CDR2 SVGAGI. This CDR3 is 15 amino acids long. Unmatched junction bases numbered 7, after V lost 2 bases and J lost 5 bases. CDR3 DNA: TGTGCCAGCAGTTACGGGGGCAGGGGGCATGAGACCCAGTACTTC. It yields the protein CASSYGGRGHETQYF.

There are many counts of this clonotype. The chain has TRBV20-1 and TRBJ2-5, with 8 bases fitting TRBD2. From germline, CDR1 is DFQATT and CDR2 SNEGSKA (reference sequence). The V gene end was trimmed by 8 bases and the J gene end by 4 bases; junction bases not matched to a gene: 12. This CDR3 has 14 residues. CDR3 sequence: CSLARGGGGETQYF. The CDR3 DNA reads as TGCAGTTTGGCCCGGGGGGGCGGGGGAGAGACCCAGTACTTC.

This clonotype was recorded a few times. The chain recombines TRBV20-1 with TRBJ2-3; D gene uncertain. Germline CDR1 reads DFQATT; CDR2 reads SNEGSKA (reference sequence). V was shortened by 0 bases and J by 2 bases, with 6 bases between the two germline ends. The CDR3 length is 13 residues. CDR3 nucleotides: TGCAGTGCTAGAGACAGGTTCACAGATACGCAGTATTTT. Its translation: CSARDRFTDTQYF.

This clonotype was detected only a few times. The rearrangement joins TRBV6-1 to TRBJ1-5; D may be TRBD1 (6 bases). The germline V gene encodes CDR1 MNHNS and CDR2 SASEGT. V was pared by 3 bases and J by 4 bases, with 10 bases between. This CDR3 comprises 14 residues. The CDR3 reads CASSDGQINQPQHF. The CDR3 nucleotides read TGTGCCAGCAGTGACGGACAGATAAATCAGCCCCAGCATTTT.

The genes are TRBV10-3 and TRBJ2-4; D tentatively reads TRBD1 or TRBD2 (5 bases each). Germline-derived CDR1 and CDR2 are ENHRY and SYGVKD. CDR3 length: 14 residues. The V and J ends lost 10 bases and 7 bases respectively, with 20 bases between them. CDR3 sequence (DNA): TGTGCCACCCGGCAGGGAGCTCTTCTGAACATTCAGTACTTC. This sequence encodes CATRQGALLNIQYF.

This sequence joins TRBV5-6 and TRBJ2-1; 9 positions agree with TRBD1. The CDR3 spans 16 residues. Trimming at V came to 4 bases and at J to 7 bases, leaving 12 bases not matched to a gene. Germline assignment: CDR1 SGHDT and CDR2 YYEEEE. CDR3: CASSPRDRALGNEQFF. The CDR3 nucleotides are TGTGCCAGCAGCCCCAGGGACAGGGCCTTGGGGAATGAGCAGTTCTTC.

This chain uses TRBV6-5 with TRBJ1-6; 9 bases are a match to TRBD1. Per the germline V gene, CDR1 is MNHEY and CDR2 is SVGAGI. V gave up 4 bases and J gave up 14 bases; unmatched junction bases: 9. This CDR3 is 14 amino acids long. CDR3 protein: CASSSGQGTLALHF. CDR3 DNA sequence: TGTGCCAGCAGTTCGGGACAGGGAACTTTGGCCCTCCACTTT.

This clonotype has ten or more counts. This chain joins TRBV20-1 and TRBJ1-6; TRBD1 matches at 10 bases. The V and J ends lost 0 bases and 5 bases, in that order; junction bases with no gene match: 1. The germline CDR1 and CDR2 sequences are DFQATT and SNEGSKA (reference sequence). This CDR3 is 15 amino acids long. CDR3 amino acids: CSARDGTGDNSPLHF. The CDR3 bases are TGCAGTGCTAGAGATGGGACAGGGGATAATTCACCCCTCCACTTT.

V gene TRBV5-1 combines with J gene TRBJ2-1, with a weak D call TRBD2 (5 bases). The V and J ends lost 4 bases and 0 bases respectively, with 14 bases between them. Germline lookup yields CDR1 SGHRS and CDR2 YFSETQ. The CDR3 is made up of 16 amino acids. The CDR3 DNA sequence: TGCGCCAGCAGCGACGACGGGGTGAGCTCCTACAATGAGCAGTTCTTC. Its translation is CASSDDGVSSYNEQFF.

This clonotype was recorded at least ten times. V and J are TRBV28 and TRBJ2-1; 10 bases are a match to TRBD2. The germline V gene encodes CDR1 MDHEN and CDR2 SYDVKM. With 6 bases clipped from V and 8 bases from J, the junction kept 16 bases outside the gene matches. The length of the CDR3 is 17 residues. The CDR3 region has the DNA TGTGCCAGCAGCCTCTGGACTAGCGGCGTAGTCGTGGATGAGCAGTTCTTC. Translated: CASSLWTSGVVVDEQFF.

The CDR3 region has the DNA TGCAGTGCTAGAGAGCTAGCGGGGGATCAAGAGACCCAGTACTTC. Translated: CSARELAGDQETQYF. The chain joins TRBV20-1 to TRBJ2-5; 10 bases map to TRBD2. CDR3 length: 15 residues. Germline CDR1 is DFQATT and CDR2 is SNEGSKA (reference sequence). Losses at the gene ends were 0 bases for V and 2 bases for J; bases not matched to a gene: 3.

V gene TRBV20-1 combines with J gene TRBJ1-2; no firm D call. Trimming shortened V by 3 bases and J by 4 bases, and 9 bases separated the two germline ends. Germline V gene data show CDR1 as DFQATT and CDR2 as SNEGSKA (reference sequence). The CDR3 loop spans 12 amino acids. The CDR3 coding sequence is TGCAGTGCTAGGGCTCGGCTCTATGGCTACACCTTC. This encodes CSARARLYGYTF.

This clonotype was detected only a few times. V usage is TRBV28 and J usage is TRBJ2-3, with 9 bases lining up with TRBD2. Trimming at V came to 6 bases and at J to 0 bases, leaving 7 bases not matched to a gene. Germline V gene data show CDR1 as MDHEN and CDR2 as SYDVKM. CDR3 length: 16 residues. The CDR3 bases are TGTGCCAGCAGGCAAACCCTAGCGGGGAGCACAGATACGCAGTATTTT. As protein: CASRQTLAGSTDTQYF.

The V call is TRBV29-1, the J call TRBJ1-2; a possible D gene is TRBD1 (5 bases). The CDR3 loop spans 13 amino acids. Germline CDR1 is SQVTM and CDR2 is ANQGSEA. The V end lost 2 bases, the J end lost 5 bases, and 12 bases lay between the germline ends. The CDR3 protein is CSVEFREKYGYTF. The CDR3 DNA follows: TGCAGCGTTGAATTCAGGGAAAAGTATGGCTACACCTTC.

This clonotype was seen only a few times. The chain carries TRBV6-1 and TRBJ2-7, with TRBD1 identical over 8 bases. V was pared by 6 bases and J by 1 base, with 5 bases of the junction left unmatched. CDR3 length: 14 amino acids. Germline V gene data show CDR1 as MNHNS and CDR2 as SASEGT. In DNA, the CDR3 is TGTGCCAGCAGGACGGACAGGGCATCCTACGAGCAGTACTTC. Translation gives CASRTDRASYEQYF.

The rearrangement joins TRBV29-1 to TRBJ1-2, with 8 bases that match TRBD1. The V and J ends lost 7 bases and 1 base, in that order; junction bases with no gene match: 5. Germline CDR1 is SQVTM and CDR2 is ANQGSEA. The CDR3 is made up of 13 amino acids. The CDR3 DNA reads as TGCAGCGGGGGACAGGCCGATAACTATGGCTACACCTTC. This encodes CSGGQADNYGYTF. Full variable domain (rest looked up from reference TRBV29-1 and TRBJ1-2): SAVISQKPSRDICQRGTSLTIQCQVDSQVTMMFWYRQQPGQSLTLIATANQGSEATYESGFVIDKFPISRPNLTFSTLTVSNMSPEDSSIYLCSGGQADNYGYTFGSGTRLTVV.

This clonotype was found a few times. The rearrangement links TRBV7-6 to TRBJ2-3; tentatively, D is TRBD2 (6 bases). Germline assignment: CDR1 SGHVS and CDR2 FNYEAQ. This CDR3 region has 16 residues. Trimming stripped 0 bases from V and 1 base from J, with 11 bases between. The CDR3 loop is CASSLARGGGTDTQYF. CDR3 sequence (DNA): TGTGCCAGCAGCTTAGCGCGGGGCGGGGGCACAGATACGCAGTATTTT.

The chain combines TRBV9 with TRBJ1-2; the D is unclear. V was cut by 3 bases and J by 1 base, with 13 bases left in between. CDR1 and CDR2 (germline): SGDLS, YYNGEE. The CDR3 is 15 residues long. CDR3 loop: CASSAYPWGNYGYTF. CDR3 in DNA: TGTGCCAGCAGCGCCTACCCGTGGGGTAACTATGGCTACACCTTC.

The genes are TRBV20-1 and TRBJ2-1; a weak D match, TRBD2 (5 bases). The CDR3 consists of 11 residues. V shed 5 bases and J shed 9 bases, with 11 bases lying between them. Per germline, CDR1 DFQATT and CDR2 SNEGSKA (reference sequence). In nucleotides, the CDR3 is TGCAGTGCTGGGCTAGCCGGTGAGCAGTTCTTC. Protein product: CSAGLAGEQFF.

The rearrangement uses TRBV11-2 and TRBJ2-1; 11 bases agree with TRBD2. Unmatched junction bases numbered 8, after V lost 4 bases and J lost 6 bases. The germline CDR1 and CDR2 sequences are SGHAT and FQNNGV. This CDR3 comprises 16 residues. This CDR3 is CASSWSGTSGFNEQFF. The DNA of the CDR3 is TGTGCCAGCAGCTGGTCCGGGACTAGCGGCTTCAATGAGCAGTTCTTC.

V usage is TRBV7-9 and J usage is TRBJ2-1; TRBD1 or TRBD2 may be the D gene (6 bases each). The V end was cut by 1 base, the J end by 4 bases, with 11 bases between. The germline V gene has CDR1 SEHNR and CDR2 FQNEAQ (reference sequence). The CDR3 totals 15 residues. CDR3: CASSLGGGIYNEQFF. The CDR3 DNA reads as TGTGCCAGCAGCTTAGGAGGGGGGATATACAATGAGCAGTTCTTC.

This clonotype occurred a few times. The CDR3 is CASSHRASYEQYF. CDR3 sequence (DNA): TGTGCCAGCAGCCATAGGGCCTCCTACGAGCAGTACTTC. This chain joins TRBV4-2 and TRBJ2-7; D uncertain. The CDR3 loop spans 13 amino acids. The V end was cut by 3 bases, the J end by 0 bases, with 6 bases between. Germline CDR1 is LGHNA and CDR2 is YNFKEQ.

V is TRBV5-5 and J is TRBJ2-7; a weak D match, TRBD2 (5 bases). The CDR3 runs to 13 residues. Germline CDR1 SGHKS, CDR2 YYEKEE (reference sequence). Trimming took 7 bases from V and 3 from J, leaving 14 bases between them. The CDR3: CASAAGAYYEQYF. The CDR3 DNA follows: TGTGCCAGCGCCGCGGGTGCCTACTACGAGCAGTACTTC.

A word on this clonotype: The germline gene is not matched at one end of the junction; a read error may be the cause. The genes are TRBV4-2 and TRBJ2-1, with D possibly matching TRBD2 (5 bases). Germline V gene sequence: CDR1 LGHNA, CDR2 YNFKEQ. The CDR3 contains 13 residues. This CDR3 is CASSQEVVTGRSF. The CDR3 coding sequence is TGTGCCAGCAGCCAAGAAGTAGTAACGGGAAGGAGCTTC.

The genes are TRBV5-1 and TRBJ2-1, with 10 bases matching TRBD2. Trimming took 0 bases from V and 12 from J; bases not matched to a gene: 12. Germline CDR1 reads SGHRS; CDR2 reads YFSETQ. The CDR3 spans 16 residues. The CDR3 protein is CASSLGYPAGGSSQFF. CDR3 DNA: TGCGCCAGCAGCTTGGGATACCCAGCGGGGGGGTCCTCGCAGTTCTTC.

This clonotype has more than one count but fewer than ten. The CDR3 DNA reads as TGTGCCAGCAGCCATACCCTAGCGGGGGGCATCGACACCGGGGAGCTGTTTTTT. Protein: CASSHTLAGGIDTGELFF. The gene calls are TRBV4-2 and TRBJ2-2, with 11 nucleotides matching TRBD2. V trimming: 3 bases; J trimming: 3 bases; junction bases outside the gene matches: 9. CDR3 length: 18 residues. Germline V gene data show CDR1 as LGHNA and CDR2 as YNFKEQ.